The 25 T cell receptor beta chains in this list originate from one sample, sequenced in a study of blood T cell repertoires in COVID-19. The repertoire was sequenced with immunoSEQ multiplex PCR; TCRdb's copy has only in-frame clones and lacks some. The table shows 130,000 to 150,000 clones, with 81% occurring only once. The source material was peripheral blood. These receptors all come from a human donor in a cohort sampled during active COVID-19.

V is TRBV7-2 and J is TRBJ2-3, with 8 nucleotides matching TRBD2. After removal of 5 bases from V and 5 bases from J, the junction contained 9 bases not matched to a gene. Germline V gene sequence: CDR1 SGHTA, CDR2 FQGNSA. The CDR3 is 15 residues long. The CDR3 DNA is TGTGCCAGCAGCACCAGCGGGAGTGGAGGAGATACGCAGTATTTT. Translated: CASSTSGSGGDTQYF.

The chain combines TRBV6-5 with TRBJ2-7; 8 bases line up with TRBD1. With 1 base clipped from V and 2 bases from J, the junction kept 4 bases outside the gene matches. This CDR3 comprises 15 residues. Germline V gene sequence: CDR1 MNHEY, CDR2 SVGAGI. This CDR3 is CASSYFGQGPYEQYF. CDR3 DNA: TGTGCCAGCAGTTACTTCGGACAGGGCCCCTACGAGCAGTACTTC.

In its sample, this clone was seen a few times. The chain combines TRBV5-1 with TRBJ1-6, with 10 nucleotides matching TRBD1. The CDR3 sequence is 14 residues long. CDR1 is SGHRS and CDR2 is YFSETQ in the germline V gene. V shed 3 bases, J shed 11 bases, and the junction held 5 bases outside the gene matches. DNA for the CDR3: TGCGCCAGCAGCTCGGGACAGGGGAGCACACCCCTCCACTTT. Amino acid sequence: CASSSGQGSTPLHF.

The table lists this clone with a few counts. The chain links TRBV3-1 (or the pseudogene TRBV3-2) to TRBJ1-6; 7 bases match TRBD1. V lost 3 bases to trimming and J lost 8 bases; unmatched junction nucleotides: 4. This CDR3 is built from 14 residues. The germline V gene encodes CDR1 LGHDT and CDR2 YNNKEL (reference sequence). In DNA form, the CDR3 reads TGTGCCAGCAGCCAGACAGGGATCCATTCACCCCTCCACTTT. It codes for CASSQTGIHSPLHF.

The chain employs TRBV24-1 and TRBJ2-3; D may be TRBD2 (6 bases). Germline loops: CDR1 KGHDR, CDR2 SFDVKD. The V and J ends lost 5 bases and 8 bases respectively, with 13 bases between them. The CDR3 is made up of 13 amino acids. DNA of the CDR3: TGTGCCACCAGTGGTTTTGTGGGGGGTACGCAGTATTTT. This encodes CATSGFVGGTQYF.

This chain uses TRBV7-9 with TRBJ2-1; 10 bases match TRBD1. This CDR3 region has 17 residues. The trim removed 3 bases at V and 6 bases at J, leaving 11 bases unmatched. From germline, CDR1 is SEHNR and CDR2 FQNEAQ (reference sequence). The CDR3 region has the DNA TGTGCCAGCAGCTTCCAGGGTTCCGGGACAGGGGTCAATGAGCAGTTCTTC. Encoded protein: CASSFQGSGTGVNEQFF.

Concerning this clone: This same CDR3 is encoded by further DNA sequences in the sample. The CDR3: CASSLTGAYEQYF. CDR3 in DNA: TGTGCCAGCAGTTTGACAGGCGCCTACGAGCAGTACTTC. The chain employs TRBV28 and TRBJ2-7; tentatively, D is TRBD1 (6 bases). CDR1 is MDHEN, CDR2 SYDVKM, per germline. The CDR3 length is 13 residues. V was shortened by 3 bases and J by 2 bases, with 8 bases between the two germline ends.

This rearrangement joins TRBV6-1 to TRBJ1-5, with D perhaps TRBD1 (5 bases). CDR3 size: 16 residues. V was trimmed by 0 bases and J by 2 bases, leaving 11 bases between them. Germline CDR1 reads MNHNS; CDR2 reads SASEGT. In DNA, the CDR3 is TGTGCCAGCAGTGAAGCCCGACAGTCGGGCAATCAGCCCCAGCATTTT. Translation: CASSEARQSGNQPQHF.

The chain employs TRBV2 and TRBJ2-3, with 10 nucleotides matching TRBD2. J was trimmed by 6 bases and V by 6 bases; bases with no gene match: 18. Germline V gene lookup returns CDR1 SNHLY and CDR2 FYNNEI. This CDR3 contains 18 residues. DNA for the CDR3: TGTGCCAGCAGCGCCCCCTTCCCCTCTAGCGGGAGCAGGGATACGCAGTATTTT. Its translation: CASSAPFPSSGSRDTQYF. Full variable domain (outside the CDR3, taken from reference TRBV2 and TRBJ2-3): EPEVTQTPSHQVTQMGQEVILRCVPISNHLYFYWYRQILGQKVEFLVSFYNNEISEKSEIFDDQFSVERPDGSNFTLKIRSTKLEDSAMYFCASSAPFPSSGSRDTQYFGPGTRLTVL.

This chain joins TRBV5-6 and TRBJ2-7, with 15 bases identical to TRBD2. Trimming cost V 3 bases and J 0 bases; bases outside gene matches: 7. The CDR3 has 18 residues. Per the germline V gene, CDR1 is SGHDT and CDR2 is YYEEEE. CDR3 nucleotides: TGTGCCAGCAGCTCGGGGACTAGCGGGAGGCGATCCTCCTACGAGCAGTACTTC. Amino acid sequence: CASSSGTSGRRSSYEQYF.

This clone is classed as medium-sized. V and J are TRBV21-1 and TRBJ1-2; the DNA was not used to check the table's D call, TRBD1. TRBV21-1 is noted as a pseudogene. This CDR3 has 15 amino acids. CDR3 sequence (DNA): TGTGCCAGCAGCAAAGAAGCGCGGACAGACTATGGCTACACCTTC. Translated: CASSKEARTDYGYTF.

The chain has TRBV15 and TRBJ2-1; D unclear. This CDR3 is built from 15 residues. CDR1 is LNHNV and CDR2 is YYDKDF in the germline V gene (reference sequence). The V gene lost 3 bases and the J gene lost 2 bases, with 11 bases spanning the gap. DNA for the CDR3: TGTGCCACCAGCAGCAGAAGCGCGACCTACAATGAGCAGTTCTTC. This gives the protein CATSSRSATYNEQFF.

The CDR3 DNA reads as TGTGCCAGCCTCCTAAGACAGGGAGGTTCACCCCTCCACTTT. Protein: CASLLRQGGSPLHF. The chain employs TRBV28 and TRBJ1-6; 7 bases map to TRBD1. The CDR3 totals 14 residues. J lost 9 bases, V lost 8 bases, and 10 bases had no gene match. Germline values: CDR1 MDHEN, CDR2 SYDVKM.

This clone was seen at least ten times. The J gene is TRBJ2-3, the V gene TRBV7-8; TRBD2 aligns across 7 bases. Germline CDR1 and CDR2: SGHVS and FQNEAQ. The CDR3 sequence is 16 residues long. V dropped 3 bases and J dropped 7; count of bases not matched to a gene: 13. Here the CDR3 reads CASSFGLAEIRHTQYF. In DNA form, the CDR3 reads TGTGCCAGCAGCTTCGGGCTAGCGGAGATCCGCCATACGCAGTATTTT.

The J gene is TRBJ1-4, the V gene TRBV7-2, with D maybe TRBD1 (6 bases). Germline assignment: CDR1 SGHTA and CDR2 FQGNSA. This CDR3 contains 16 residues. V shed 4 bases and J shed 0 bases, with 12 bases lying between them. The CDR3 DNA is TGTGCCAGCAGCTCAGGACAGAGCGCAACTAATGAAAAACTGTTTTTT. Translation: CASSSGQSATNEKLFF.

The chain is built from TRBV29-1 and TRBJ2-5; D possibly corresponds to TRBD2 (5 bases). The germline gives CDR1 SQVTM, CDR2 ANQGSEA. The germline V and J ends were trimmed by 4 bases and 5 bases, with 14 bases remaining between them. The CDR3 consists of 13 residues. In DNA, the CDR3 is TGCAGCGTTGGGTTGAGGGCGGCTGAGACCCAGTACTTC. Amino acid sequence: CSVGLRAAETQYF.

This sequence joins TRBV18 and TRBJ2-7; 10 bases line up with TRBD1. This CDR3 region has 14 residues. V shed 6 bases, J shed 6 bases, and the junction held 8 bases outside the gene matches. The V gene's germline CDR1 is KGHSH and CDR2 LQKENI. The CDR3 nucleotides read TGTGCCAGCTCGCCGACCGGGACAGGGGTCGAGCAGTACTTC. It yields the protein CASSPTGTGVEQYF.

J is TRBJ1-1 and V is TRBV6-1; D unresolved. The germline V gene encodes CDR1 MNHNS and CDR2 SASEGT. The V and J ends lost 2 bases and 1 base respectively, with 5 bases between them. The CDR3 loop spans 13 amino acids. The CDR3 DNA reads TGTGCCAGCAGTGAACTCCCGAACACTGAAGCTTTCTTT. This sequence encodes CASSELPNTEAFF.

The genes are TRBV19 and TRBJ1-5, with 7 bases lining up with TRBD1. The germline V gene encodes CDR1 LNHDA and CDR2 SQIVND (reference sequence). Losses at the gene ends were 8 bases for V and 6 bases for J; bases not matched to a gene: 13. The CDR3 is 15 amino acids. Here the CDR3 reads CASGFRRGGGQPQHF. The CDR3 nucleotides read TGTGCCAGTGGATTTCGGAGAGGGGGCGGTCAGCCCCAGCATTTT.

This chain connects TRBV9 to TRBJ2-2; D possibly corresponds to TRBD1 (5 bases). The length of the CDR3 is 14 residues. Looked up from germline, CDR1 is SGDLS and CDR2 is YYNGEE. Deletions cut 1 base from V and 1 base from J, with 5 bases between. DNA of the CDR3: TGTGCCAGCAGCGTACAGGGGAACACCGGGGAGCTGTTTTTT. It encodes CASSVQGNTGELFF.

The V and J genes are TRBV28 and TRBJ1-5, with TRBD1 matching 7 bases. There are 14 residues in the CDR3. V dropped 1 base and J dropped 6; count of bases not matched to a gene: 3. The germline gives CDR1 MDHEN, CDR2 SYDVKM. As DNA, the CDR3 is TGTGCCAGCAGTTTATTGACAGGGACTCAGCCCCAGCATTTT. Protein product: CASSLLTGTQPQHF.

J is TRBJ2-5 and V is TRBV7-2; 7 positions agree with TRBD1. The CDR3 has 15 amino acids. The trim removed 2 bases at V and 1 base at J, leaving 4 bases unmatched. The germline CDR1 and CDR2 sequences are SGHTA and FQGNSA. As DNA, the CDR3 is TGTGCCAGCAGCTTAATGGGACAGTCCCAAGAGACCCAGTACTTC. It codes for CASSLMGQSQETQYF.

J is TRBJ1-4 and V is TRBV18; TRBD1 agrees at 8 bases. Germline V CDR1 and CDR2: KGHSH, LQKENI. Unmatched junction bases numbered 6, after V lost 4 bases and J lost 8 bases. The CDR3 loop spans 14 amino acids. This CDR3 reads CASSRGQGQEKLFF. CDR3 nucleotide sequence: TGTGCCAGCTCACGCGGACAGGGCCAGGAAAAACTGTTTTTT.

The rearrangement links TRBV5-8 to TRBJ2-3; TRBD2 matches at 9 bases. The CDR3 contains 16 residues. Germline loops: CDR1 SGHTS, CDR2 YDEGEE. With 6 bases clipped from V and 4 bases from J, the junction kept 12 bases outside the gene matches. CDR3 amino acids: CASNSPGTSHPDTQYF. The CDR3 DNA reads TGTGCCAGCAATTCGCCCGGGACTAGCCATCCAGATACGCAGTATTTT.

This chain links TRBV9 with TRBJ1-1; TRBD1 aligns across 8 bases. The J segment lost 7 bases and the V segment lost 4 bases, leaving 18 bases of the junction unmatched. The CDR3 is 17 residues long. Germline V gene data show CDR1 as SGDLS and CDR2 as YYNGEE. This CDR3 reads CASSHQVGQGAMGEAFF. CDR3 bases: TGTGCCAGCAGCCACCAGGTGGGGCAGGGGGCAATGGGTGAAGCTTTCTTT.